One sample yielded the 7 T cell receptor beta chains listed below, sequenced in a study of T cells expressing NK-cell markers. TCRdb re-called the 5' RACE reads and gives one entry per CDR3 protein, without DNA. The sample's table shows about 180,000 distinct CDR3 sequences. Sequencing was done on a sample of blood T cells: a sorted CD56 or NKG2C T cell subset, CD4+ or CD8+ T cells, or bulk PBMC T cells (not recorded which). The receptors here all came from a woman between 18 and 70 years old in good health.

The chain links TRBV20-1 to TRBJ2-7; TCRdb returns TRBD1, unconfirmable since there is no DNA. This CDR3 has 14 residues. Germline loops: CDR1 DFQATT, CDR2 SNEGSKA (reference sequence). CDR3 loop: CSARLRGQDYEQYF.

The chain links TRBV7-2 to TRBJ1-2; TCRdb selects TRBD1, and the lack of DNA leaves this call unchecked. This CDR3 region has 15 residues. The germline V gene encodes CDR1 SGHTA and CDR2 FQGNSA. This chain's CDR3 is CASSPTRDSHYGYTF. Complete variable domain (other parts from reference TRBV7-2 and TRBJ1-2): GAGVSQSPSNKVTEKGKDVELRCDPISGHTALYWYRQSLGQGLEFLIYFQGNSAPDKSGLPSDRFSAERTGGSVSTLTIQRTQQEDSAVYLCASSPTRDSHYGYTFGSGTRLTVV.

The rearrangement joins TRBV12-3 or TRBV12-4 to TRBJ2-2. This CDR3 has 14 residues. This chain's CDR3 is CASSFPTGGGELFF.

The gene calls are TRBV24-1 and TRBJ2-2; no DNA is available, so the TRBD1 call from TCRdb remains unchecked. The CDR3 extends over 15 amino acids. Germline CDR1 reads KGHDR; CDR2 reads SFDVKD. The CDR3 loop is CATGFGTAHTGELFF.

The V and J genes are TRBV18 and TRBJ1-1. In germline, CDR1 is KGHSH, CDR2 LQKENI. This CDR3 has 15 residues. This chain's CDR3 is CASSPPRGIGTEAFF. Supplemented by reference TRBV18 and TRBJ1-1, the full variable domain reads NAGVMQNPRHLVRRRGQEARLRCSPMKGHSHVYWYRQLPEEGLKFMVYLQKENIIDESGMPKERFSAEFPKEGPSILRIQQVVRGDSAAYFCASSPPRGIGTEAFFGQGTRLTVV.

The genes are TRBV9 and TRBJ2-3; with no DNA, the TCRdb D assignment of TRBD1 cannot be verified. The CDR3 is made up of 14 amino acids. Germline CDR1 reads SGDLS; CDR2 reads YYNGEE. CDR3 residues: CASRKEGAGDTQYF.

CDR3 protein: CASSLPGDRGAFIDNEQFF. This chain connects TRBV5-1 to TRBJ2-1; no DNA is available, so the TRBD1 call from TCRdb remains unchecked. The CDR3 is 19 residues long. Germline CDR1 and CDR2: SGHRS and YFSETQ.